This T cell receptor (beta chain) was retrieved from a study of identical twins. Study-level points and caveats: The degree of excess twin sharing was weaker in beta out-of-frame sequences.

This clonotype was seen at least ten times. Its antigen is still unknown. Via MiXCR, TCRdb re-called the 5' RACE reads, giving one row per CDR3 protein. Among roughly 690,000 distinct CDR3 sequences, approximately 22% were seen once, and the ten largest hold 4.3%. V lost 0 bases and J lost 7, with 11 bases in between. Germline V gene data show CDR1 as SGDLS and CDR2 as YYNGEE. The CDR3 is 14 residues long. These records were also assigned to another study, of T cells expressing NK-cell markers. That work states: Alpha-beta TCR T cells were the sole sorting target in several experiments, owing to an anti-gamma-delta TCR antibody. Dominant NKG2C+ clonotypes in six donors made up about 1.0-8% of CD8+ T cells.

The J gene is TRBJ2-1, the V gene TRBV9, with D perhaps TRBD1 or TRBD2 (5 bases each). Sequenced: PBMCs. The receptor was derived from a woman aged 18-29 years in good health. For the CDR3, the DNA is TGTGCCAGCAGCGTAGGGGGGACGGGGAATGAGCAGTTCTTC. Protein: CASSVGGTGNEQFF.